This T cell receptor beta chain was documented in a study of cytomegalovirus exposure and HLA in healthy donors. General study points: For TCR beta chains, V- and J-gene trimming was later linked to a missense DCLRE1C variant.

Primers included in the PCR were 60 Vbeta and 13 Jbeta primers. Clones were sequenced by immunoSEQ multiplex PCR, and TCRdb holds only the in-frame ones, with some missing. The data hold around 230,000 clones, with more than 75% observed a single time. Turning to this clone: The target antigen is unknown.

This receptor was taken from a girl aged 2 to 10 in good health and CMV-seronegative. Specimen: PBMCs.

CDR3 amino acids: CASSGLGQGNNSPLHF. The CDR3 nucleotides read TGTGCCAGCAGTGGTCTGGGACAGGGTAACAATTCACCCCTCCACTTT. The chain couples TRBV2 to TRBJ1-6; 9 bases are shared with TRBD1. Trimming took 4 bases from V and 7 from J; bases not matched to a gene: 8. CDR1 is SNHLY, CDR2 FYNNEI, per germline. The CDR3 length is 16 residues.